The 14 T cell receptor beta chains given below trace back to one sample, sequenced in a study of Ad26.COV2.S vaccination and SARS-CoV-2 variants (dated by TCRdb to the early 2020s). Library prep was done by the immunoSEQ multiplex PCR assay. Here the immuneACCESS table is served through TCRdb, limited to in-frame sequences with V and J called. Missing clones are a known gap in these copies; in checked studies unresolved V genes cover under half, and the rest lacks a known reason. The sample includes approximately 400,000 clones, with 83% observed a single time. The ten largest clones add up to 7.4% of the sample. The sample's treatment or condition label, in plain terms: around 19 received Ad26.COV2.S at low or high dose, single or two shots; roughly five received placebo; per-sample allocation not given. For vaccine and placebo recipients, the sequenced repertoires came from samples collected on day 63 after the first injection.

The source material was peripheral blood, sampled in a trial of Ad26.COV2.S vaccine versus placebo. The source of these receptors is a person between 18 and 65 years old who received the Ad26.COV2.S COVID-19 vaccine or a placebo.

This chain joins TRBV6-6 and TRBJ2-7; 8 positions agree with TRBD1. Germline V gives CDR1 MNHNY, CDR2 SVGAGI (reference sequence). The CDR3 is 15 residues long. Trimming removed 7 bases from V and 3 bases from J; junction bases left unmatched: 11. The chain's CDR3 is CASTTTLTGGYEQYF. For the CDR3, the DNA is TGTGCCAGCACCACCACACTTACAGGGGGCTACGAGCAGTACTTC.

The V gene is TRBV19, the J gene TRBJ2-5; D not resolved. The CDR3 is made up of 14 amino acids. CDR1 is LNHDA, CDR2 SQIVND, per germline (reference sequence). The germline V and J ends were trimmed by 5 bases and 4 bases, with 14 bases remaining between them. CDR3 protein: CASSGEPGRETQYF. The CDR3 nucleotides are TGTGCCAGTAGTGGAGAACCCGGACGAGAGACCCAGTACTTC.

This clone appeared once. The chain recombines TRBV4-3 with TRBJ1-3; 7 nucleotides line up with TRBD1. The trim removed 0 bases at V and 4 bases at J, leaving 3 bases unmatched. The CDR3 sequence is 15 residues long. The germline V gene has CDR1 LGHNA and CDR2 YSLEER. The CDR3 coding sequence is TGCGCCAGCAGCCAAGAAGACAGGGAGGGAAACACCATATATTTT. Protein sequence: CASSQEDREGNTIYF.

The chain is built from TRBV7-9 and TRBJ1-4, with a possible D match to TRBD1 (5 bases). V shed 7 bases and J shed 14 bases, with 26 bases lying between them. Germline CDR1 is SEHNR and CDR2 is FQNEAQ (reference sequence). The CDR3 has 15 residues. This CDR3 is CASTSLGTQPSGLFF. The CDR3 DNA reads as TGTGCCAGCACCTCTCTAGGGACCCAGCCCTCTGGGCTGTTTTTT.

The chain carries TRBV5-6 and TRBJ1-2, with D tentatively TRBD1 (6 bases). Trimming removed 1 base at V and 8 bases at J, with 12 bases between. The CDR3 extends over 13 amino acids. Per germline, CDR1 SGHDT and CDR2 YYEEEE. The CDR3 sequence is CASSLRGAKGYTF. Written as DNA, the CDR3 is TGTGCCAGCAGCTTGCGGGGGGCGAAAGGCTACACCTTC.

V gene TRBV18 combines with J gene TRBJ1-1; D perhaps matches TRBD1 (6 bases). There are 14 residues in the CDR3. The germline V gene has CDR1 KGHSH and CDR2 LQKENI. Trimming removed 2 bases from V and 4 bases from J, with 11 bases in between. The CDR3 spells CASSPSRGGTEAFF. The CDR3 DNA sequence: TGTGCCAGCTCACCATCAAGAGGGGGCACTGAAGCTTTCTTT.

CDR3 amino acids: CASSYRDRGPKGYTF. CDR3 coding DNA: TGTGCCAGCAGTTACCGGGACAGGGGGCCGAAGGGCTACACCTTC. This chain joins TRBV6-5 and TRBJ1-2; TRBD1 matches 12 bases. Germline trimming cut 2 bases from V and 8 bases from J; bases unmatched to any gene: 6. CDR1 is MNHEY, CDR2 SVGAGI, per germline. This CDR3 is 15 amino acids long.

The rearrangement uses TRBV7-8 and TRBJ2-1, with 7 bases fitting TRBD1. Trimming removed 0 bases from V and 2 bases from J; junction bases left unmatched: 1. This CDR3 spans 15 amino acids. Germline V gene sequence: CDR1 SGHVS, CDR2 FQNEAQ. The CDR3 DNA reads as TGTGCCAGCAGCTTAGCCGGGACAGCCTACAATGAGCAGTTCTTC. Encoded protein: CASSLAGTAYNEQFF.

This clone appeared a few times. This chain connects TRBV30 to TRBJ2-7; 7 positions agree with TRBD1. Germline CDR1 is GTSNPN and CDR2 is SVGIG (reference sequence). Trimming cost V 2 bases and J 13 bases; bases outside gene matches: 8. The CDR3 is made up of 11 amino acids. CDR3 protein: CAWSMGRDRYF. CDR3 coding DNA: TGTGCCTGGAGTATGGGCCGGGACAGATACTTC.

This clone is a singleton in its sample. The V call is TRBV3-1 (or the pseudogene TRBV3-2), the J call TRBJ2-7, with D maybe TRBD2 (5 bases). Deletions cut 1 base from V and 1 base from J, with 11 bases between. The germline V gene has CDR1 LGHDT and CDR2 YNNKEL (reference sequence). The CDR3 sequence is 15 residues long. This chain's CDR3 is CASSQAPTNSYEQYF. In DNA, the CDR3 is TGTGCCAGCAGCCAAGCCCCGACTAATTCCTACGAGCAGTACTTC.

Here the CDR3 DNA reads TGTGCCAGCCGGGCCTCCCAAGAGACCCAGTACTTC. Translating it yields CASRASQETQYF. The rearrangement uses TRBV12-3 or TRBV12-4 and TRBJ2-5; D is unclear. Trimming took off 8 bases at V and 1 base at J, with 8 bases between the two ends. The CDR3 is made up of 12 amino acids.

This sequence joins TRBV6-1 and TRBJ2-7; no reliable D call. This CDR3 is built from 14 residues. V shed 1 base and J shed 2 bases, with 9 bases lying between them. Germline CDR1 and CDR2: MNHNS and SASEGT. The CDR3 here is CASSEVGGTYEQYF. CDR3 in DNA: TGTGCCAGCAGTGAAGTCGGTGGGACCTACGAGCAGTACTTC.

This sequence joins TRBV14 and TRBJ2-7; D gene uncertain. The V and J ends lost 4 bases and 4 bases respectively, with 14 bases between them. CDR1 and CDR2 (germline): SGHDN, FVKESK. The length of the CDR3 is 14 residues. CDR3 nucleotide sequence: TGTGCCAGCAGCCCGTGGTCCCAGCCGTACGAGCAGTACTTC. This gives the protein CASSPWSQPYEQYF.

This clone was counted once. The V call is TRBV7-3, the J call TRBJ2-3, with 7 bases fitting TRBD2. In germline, CDR1 is SGHTA, CDR2 FQGTGA. This CDR3 comprises 17 residues. V gave up 1 base and J gave up 4 bases; unmatched junction bases: 11. The CDR3 region has the DNA TGTGCCAGCAGCTTAATGGGGGGAGGGTTATCCCCAGATACGCAGTATTTT. Translation: CASSLMGGGLSPDTQYF.